The rows below give T cell receptor beta chains drawn from one sample of a study of shared clonotypes between healthy human individuals. The method was immunoSEQ multiplex PCR; TCRdb's version includes in-frame clones alone and lacks a portion of them. The repertoire holds some 1,100,000 clones, with around 78% as singletons. Sequenced: memory CD4+ T cells from PBMCs. The receptors here all came from a man younger than 35 in good health. Some clones in this sample may be carry-over from other donors' samples. Each CDR3 is given with its conserved first and last residue.

j_call cdr3_length v_call cdr3_aa
TRBJ2-1 16 TRBV18 CASSRRTSGAWDEQFF
TRBJ2-7 13 TRBV6-5 CASTGVWGGGQYF
TRBJ1-5 16 TRBV28 CASSLWLGQGSQPQHF
TRBJ1-2 16 TRBV27 CASSFKPILSHYGYTF
TRBJ2-3 13 TRBV18 CASSRGSTDTQYF
TRBJ1-6 14 TRBV6-1 CASKGPKDNSPLHF
TRBJ1-2 12 TRBV27 CASSFSGDGYTF
TRBJ2-2 15 TRBV28 CASTKGQGAIGELFF
TRBJ2-3 15 TRBV5-1 CASSLEVETTDTQYF
TRBJ2-3 13 TRBV9 CASSTADTDTQYF
TRBJ1-5 16 TRBV28 CASSLAPDFSNQPQHF
TRBJ2-5 14 TRBV2 CASTEGGNGETQYF
TRBJ2-7 17 TRBV13 CASSGWSSDRGRYEQYF
TRBJ1-2 14 TRBV7-2 CASSLVIGEYGYTF
TRBJ2-7 13 TRBV2 CASLGQGEWEQYF
TRBJ2-3 14 TRBV27 CASGYGTSVNTQYF